The entry below describes one T cell receptor beta chain. How the authors handled the data: Counts of nucleated cells, estimated from reference gene primer amplification, were obtained. Clones were sequenced by immunoSEQ multiplex PCR, and TCRdb holds only the in-frame ones, with some missing. V, J and clone size derive from that table, while D and trimming were established from the DNA sequence. The profile shows some 280,000 clones, roughly 88% of them singletons. This entry comes from a study of blood T cell repertoires in COVID-19. Across the study: There were acute and convalescent COVID-19 samples, and they came from the United States, Italy and Spain. The analysed material was cDNA or gDNA that came from T cells, B-cell-depleted T cells, or PBMCs.

In germline, CDR1 is LNHDA, CDR2 SQIVND (reference sequence). Trimming cost V 3 bases and J 6 bases; bases outside gene matches: 6. The CDR3 length is 14 residues. The V gene is TRBV19, the J gene TRBJ1-1; TRBD1 agrees at 8 bases. Sequences were obtained from peripheral blood. The clonotype comes from a woman aged 25 to 39 with active or convalescent COVID-19. CDR3 in DNA: TGTGCCAGTAGTATGGCGCAGGGGGCCGCTGAAGCTTTCTTT. Protein product: CASSMAQGAAEAFF. Together with reference TRBV19 and TRBJ1-1, the CDR3 gives the full variable domain: DGGITQSPKYLFRKEGQNVTLSCEQNLNHDAMYWYRQDPGQGLRLIYYSQIVNDFQKGDIAEGYSVSREKKESFPLTVTSAQKNPTAFYLCASSMAQGAAEAFFGQGTRLTVV.